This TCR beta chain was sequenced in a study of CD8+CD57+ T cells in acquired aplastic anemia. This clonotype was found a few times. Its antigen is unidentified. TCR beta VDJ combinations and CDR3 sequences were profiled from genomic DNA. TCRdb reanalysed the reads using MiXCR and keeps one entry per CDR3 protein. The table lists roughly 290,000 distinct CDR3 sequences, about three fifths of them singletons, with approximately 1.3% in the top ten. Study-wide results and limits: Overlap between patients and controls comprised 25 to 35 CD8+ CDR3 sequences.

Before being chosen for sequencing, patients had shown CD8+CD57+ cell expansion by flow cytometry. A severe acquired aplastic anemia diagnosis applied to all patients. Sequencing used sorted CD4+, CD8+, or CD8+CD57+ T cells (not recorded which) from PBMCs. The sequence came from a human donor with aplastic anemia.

The CDR3 DNA follows: TGTGCGTCGACAGCCCAAGAGACCCAGTACTTC. Amino acids: CASTAQETQYF. The genes are TRBV7-9 and TRBJ2-5; TRBD1 is a possible D gene (5 bases). This CDR3 is built from 11 residues. CDR1 and CDR2 (germline): SEHNR, FQNEAQ (reference sequence).